This TCR beta chain was captured by sequencing in a study of T cells in tuberculosis. Study information: PBMC were archived before or within 7 days of starting treatment. Study-level findings and limits: The TCR-beta difference was not significant; alpha differences partly reflected length.

The table came from immunoSEQ multiplex PCR; TCRdb's copy has only in-frame clones and leaves some out. The sample has tens of thousands of clones, 86% seen once. The CDR3 spans 15 residues. V was pared by 4 bases and J by 4 bases, with 9 bases of the junction left unmatched. The germline gives CDR1 MDHEN, CDR2 SYDVKM. About this clone itself: Its antigen is still unknown.

Described time point: new active TB diagnosis, blood taken before or within 7 days of starting treatment. The V call is TRBV28, the J call TRBJ2-7; 8 nucleotides match TRBD1. The sequence derives from an adult with tuberculosis. This material consisted of PBMCs, taken at tuberculosis diagnosis. CDR3 coding DNA: TGTGCCAGCAGTTCAACGAGGACAGGGAGGTACGAGCAGTACTTC. Residues: CASSSTRTGRYEQYF.